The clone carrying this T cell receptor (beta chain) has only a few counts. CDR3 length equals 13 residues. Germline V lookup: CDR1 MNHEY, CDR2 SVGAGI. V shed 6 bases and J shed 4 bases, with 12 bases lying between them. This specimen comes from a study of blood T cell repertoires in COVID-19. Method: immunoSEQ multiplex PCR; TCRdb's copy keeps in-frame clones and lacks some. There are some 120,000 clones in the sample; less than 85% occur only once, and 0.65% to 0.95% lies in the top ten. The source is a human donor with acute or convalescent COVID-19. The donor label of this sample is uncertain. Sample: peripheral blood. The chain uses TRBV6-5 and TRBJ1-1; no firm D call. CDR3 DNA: TGTGCCAGCAGACTAGACTGGGGCACTGAAGCTTTCTTT. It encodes CASRLDWGTEAFF.